This section outlines one T cell receptor (beta chain) sequence together with its context. This clone turned up a few times. Its antigen is currently not known. No base qualities exist here, and no much larger clone lies one base off it. Libraries were constructed by the immunoSEQ multiplex PCR assay. For most patients, genomic DNA was isolated with the Qiagen DNeasy Blood and Tissue Kit and sent frozen to Adaptive Biotechnologies for TCR sequencing. Adaptive Biotechnologies carried out high-throughput TCR-beta CDR3 sequencing of genomic DNA for most patients. In the paper's pipeline: TCR sequencing data for 15 to 20 patients were retrieved from Adaptive's ImmunoSEQ software; a few other patients were processed with MiXCR and VDJtools. To correct CD4 versus CD8 sorting errors, sequences present in both subsets at a frequency ratio below 5:1 were removed. Because the origin of CDR3 nucleotide sequences shared between donor and recipient could not be assigned, those sequences were removed. At least 2-fold expansion over unstimulated cells and a minimum CFSE-low frequency of 0.002% (template counts) or 0.001% (read counts) were required for clones to be classified as alloreactive. Mappable clones were those detected in sequenced pre-transplant spleen, lymph node, or MLR CFSE-low populations of the donor or recipient. The cumulative frequency of alloreactive clones was calculated as a percentage of all sequences, weighted by copy number. TCRdb carries this immuneACCESS record with in-frame sequences only. Its versions omit some clonotypes, under half of them owing to an unresolved V gene in the studies checked, with the rest unexplained. That table furnishes V, J and clone size, whereas the DNA furnished D and trimming. The sample table holds some 110,000 clones, of which 93% were seen once. The ten most abundant clones make up less than 1.5% of the sample.

This record comes from a study of graft-versus-host responses after intestinal transplantation (dated by TCRdb to about 2021). Describing the broader study: Multivisceral, liver-intestinal, or isolated intestinal transplants were received by the recipients. All recipients received anti-thymocyte globulin induction followed by maintenance tacrolimus and steroids for roughly three years. Instead of going to the commercial service, samples from a few later patients were sequenced in-house on an Illumina MiSeq and processed with MiXCR. Donor T cell macrochimerism was defined as a peak of at least 4% donor T cells among recipient peripheral blood mononuclear cells. The cohort enrolled about 23 intestinal transplant recipients, one of whom was a retransplant, and a few patients without pretransplant specimens were excluded. To identify alloreactive clones, pre-transplant mixed lymphocyte reaction products were sequenced and compared with unstimulated pre-transplant donor and recipient T cells. Bulk TCR-beta CDR3 sequencing was used to track graft-versus-host and host-versus-graft alloreactive T cell clones in the graft, circulation and bone marrow after intestinal transplantation.

The time point label, read with the paper, signifies: cells obtained before transplantation from donor or recipient. CD3+CD4+ and CD3+CD8+ populations were FACS-sorted from unstimulated pre-transplant donor and recipient cells taken from spleen or lymph nodes. Broad study findings and their caveats: Patients with donor T cell macrochimerism had high GvH to HvG T cell clonal ratios in their allografts. Early after transplant, peak levels of circulating GvH clones were found to be associated with declines in HvG clones. GvH clones were found in recipient bone marrow, and some of the GvH clones appeared earlier in ileal mucosa or blood, which is consistent with an intestinal mucosal origin. The conclusions were limited by the relatively low number and heterogeneity of the intestinal transplant patients.

The germline V gene provides CDR1 MGHRA and CDR2 YSYEKL. Spanning cysteine to phenylalanine, the CDR3 consists of 15 amino acids. Of the read, only the CDR3 DNA is kept; its 45 bases are in frame from base 1. Trimming at the junction amounts to 1 base on V and 2 bases on J, and the germline ends lie 12 bases apart. The clonotype comes from a human donor who was the organ donor for an intestinal transplant. The sequenced sample was unstimulated CD8+ T cells sorted from spleen or lymph node cells, obtained before transplant. The receptor chain draws on TRBV4-1 and TRBJ2-7, with the identity of the D gene unclear. The DNA sequence is given as TGCGCCAGCAGCCAAGTGGCGGATACAACCTACGAGCAGTACTTC. This codes for CASSQVADTTYEQYF.